Below, 11 T cell receptor beta chains from the same sample are listed, as sequenced in a study of technical replicates of blood from a few donors. Some clones are missing from TCRdb's copy, which holds only in-frame ones; the method was immunoSEQ multiplex PCR. This sample has nearly 95,000 clones, with 95% to 97% found just once. The sequencing sample was made of T cells isolated from PBMCs. The origin of the receptors is a human donor in good health.

V gene TRBV2 combines with J gene TRBJ2-2; TRBD2 agrees at 9 bases. The CDR3 extends over 15 amino acids. V lost 7 bases, J lost 5 bases, and 8 bases stayed unmatched. Germline-derived CDR1 and CDR2 are SNHLY and FYNNEI. This CDR3 is CASITSSGMTGELFF. DNA of the CDR3: TGTGCCAGCATAACGTCTAGCGGGATGACCGGGGAGCTGTTTTTT.

This clone has just one count. The rearrangement uses TRBV7-9 and TRBJ1-4; 9 bases agree with TRBD1. There are 19 residues in the CDR3. J gave up 8 bases and V 4 bases, and 20 bases lay outside the gene matches. In germline, CDR1 is SEHNR, CDR2 FQNEAQ (reference sequence). This CDR3 reads CASSSYFLLTGTGNEKLFF. CDR3 sequence (DNA): TGTGCCAGCAGCTCCTACTTTCTACTAACCGGGACAGGGAACGAAAAACTGTTTTTT.

In its sample, this clone was seen a few times. The chain has TRBV5-1 and TRBJ2-7; D may be TRBD2 (5 bases). The CDR3 runs to 14 residues. Germline CDR1 and CDR2: SGHRS and YFSETQ. Trimming pared 0 bases from V and 3 bases from J, leaving 10 bases between. This chain's CDR3 is CASSLAFRDYEQYF. The CDR3 DNA is TGCGCCAGCAGCTTGGCCTTTCGGGACTACGAGCAGTACTTC.

The rearrangement links TRBV5-6 to TRBJ1-2; D gene ambiguous. The CDR3 length is 12 residues. Germline CDR1 reads SGHDT; CDR2 reads YYEEEE. Trimming pared 4 bases from V and 2 bases from J, leaving 6 bases between. In DNA form, the CDR3 reads TGTGCCAGCAGCCGGGAAAACTATGGCTACACCTTC. Amino acids: CASSRENYGYTF. Filled out from reference TRBV5-6 and TRBJ1-2, the complete variable domain reads DAGVTQSPTHLIKTRGQQVTLRCSPKSGHDTVSWYQQALGQGPQFIFQYYEEEERQRGNFPDRFSGHQFPNYSSELNVNALLLGDSALYLCASSRENYGYTFGSGTRLTVV.

A remark on this clone: One end of the junction fails to match germline, which may point to a read error. The chain joins TRBV6-5 to TRBJ2-3, with 9 bases that match TRBD2. This CDR3 region has 16 residues. The germline CDR1 and CDR2 sequences are MNHEY and SVGAGI. This CDR3 is CASSYPSGTSRDTQYF. The CDR3 DNA follows: TGTGCCAGCAGTTACCCTTCCGGGACTAGCAGAGATACGCAGTATTTT.

The chain uses TRBV6-5 and TRBJ2-7, with 14 bases identical to TRBD2. V lost 5 bases, J lost 7 bases, and 7 bases stayed unmatched. The germline V gene encodes CDR1 MNHEY and CDR2 SVGAGI. CDR3 length: 15 amino acids. The CDR3 DNA sequence: TGTGCCAGCAGTGGGGGACTAGCGGGAGTGGGAGAGCAGTACTTC. Its protein is CASSGGLAGVGEQYF.

The chain employs TRBV20-1 and TRBJ2-1; D remains ambiguous. This CDR3 comprises 10 residues. Trimming pared 5 bases from V and 9 bases from J, leaving 8 bases between. In germline, CDR1 is DFQATT, CDR2 SNEGSKA (reference sequence). The CDR3 DNA sequence: TGCAGTGCTCCAAACAGTGAGCAGTTCTTC. This sequence encodes CSAPNSEQFF.

V and J are TRBV4-1 and TRBJ1-1; the D gene is possibly TRBD1 (5 bases). The V end was cut by 0 bases, the J end by 1 base, with 6 bases between. Germline assignment: CDR1 MGHRA and CDR2 YSYEKL. This CDR3 comprises 14 residues. The DNA for the CDR3 is TGCGCCAGCAGCCAAGATACAGGGAACACTGAAGCTTTCTTT. Protein: CASSQDTGNTEAFF.

The rearrangement uses TRBV14 and TRBJ2-7, with TRBD2 identical over 10 bases. The junction had 5 bases not matched to a gene; V was cut back by 1 base and J by 2 bases. CDR1 is SGHDN and CDR2 is FVKESK in the germline V gene. This CDR3 comprises 16 residues. In nucleotides, the CDR3 is TGTGCCAGCAGCCAAGTCCGACTAGCGGGTACCTACGAGCAGTACTTC. Translating it yields CASSQVRLAGTYEQYF.

This chain uses TRBV19 with TRBJ2-1, with TRBD1 identical over 11 bases. CDR3 length equals 15 residues. The germline gives CDR1 LNHDA, CDR2 SQIVND (reference sequence). Trimming removed 4 bases from V and 8 bases from J; junction bases left unmatched: 7. The DNA for the CDR3 is TGTGCCAGTAGTAAACCGGGACAGGGGGAATATGAGCAGTTCTTC. This translates into CASSKPGQGEYEQFF.

The chain uses TRBV6-4 and TRBJ1-2; D not certain. This CDR3 comprises 12 residues. V lost 6 bases, J lost 5 bases, and 10 bases lay in between. Germline CDR1 and CDR2: MRHNA and SNTAGT. The CDR3: CASRGLDYGYTF. In DNA form, the CDR3 reads TGTGCCAGCAGGGGCCTTGATTATGGCTACACCTTC.